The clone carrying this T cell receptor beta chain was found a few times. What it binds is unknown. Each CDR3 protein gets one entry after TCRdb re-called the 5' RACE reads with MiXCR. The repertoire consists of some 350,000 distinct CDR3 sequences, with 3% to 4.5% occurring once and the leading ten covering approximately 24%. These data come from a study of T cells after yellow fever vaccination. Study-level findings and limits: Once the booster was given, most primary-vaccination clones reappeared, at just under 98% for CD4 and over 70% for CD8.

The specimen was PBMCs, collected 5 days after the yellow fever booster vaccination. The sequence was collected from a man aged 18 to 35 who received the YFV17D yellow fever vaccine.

The CDR3 sequence: CSVDQGGSSYNEQFF. CDR3 bases: TGCAGCGTTGACCAGGGAGGAAGCTCCTACAATGAGCAGTTCTTC. The rearrangement joins TRBV29-1 to TRBJ2-1; D might be TRBD2 (6 bases). Looked up from germline, CDR1 is SQVTM and CDR2 is ANQGSEA. The CDR3 consists of 15 residues. Trimming left V 3 bases short and J 0 bases short, with 12 bases between.